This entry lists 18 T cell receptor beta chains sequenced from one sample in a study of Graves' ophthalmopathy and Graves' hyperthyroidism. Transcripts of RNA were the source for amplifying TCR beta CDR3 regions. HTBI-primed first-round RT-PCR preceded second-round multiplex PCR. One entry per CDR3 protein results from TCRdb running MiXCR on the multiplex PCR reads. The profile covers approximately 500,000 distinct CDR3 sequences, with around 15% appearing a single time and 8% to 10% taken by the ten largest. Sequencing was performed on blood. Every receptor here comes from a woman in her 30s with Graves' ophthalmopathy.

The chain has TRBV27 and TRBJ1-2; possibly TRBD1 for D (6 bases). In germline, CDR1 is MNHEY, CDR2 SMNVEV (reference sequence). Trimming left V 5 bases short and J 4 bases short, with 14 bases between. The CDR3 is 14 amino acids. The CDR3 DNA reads TGTGCCAGCAGTCGCCTCACAGGGTCCTATGGCTACACCTTC. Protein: CASSRLTGSYGYTF.

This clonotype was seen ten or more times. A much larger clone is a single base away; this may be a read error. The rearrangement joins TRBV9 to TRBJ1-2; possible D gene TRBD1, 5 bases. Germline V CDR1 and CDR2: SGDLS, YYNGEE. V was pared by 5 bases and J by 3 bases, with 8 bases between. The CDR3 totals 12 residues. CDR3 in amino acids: CASRSGDYGYTF. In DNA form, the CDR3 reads TGTGCCAGCAGGTCGGGGGACTATGGCTACACCTTC. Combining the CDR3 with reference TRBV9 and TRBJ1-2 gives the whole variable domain DSGVTQTPKHLITATGQRVTLRCSPRSGDLSVYWYQQSLDQGLQFLIQYYNGEERAKGNILERFSAQQFPDLHSELNLSSLELGDSALYFCASRSGDYGYTFGSGTRLTVV.

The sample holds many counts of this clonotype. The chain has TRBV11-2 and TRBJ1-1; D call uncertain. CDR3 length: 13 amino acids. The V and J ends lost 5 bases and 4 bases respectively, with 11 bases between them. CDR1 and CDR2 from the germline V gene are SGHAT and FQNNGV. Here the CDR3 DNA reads TGTGCCAGCAGCCTCGGGATGGGCACTGAAGCTTTCTTT. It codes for CASSLGMGTEAFF.

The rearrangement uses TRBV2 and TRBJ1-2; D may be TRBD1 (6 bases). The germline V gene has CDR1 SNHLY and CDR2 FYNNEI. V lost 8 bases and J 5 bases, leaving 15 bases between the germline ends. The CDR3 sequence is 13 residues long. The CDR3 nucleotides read TGTGCCAGCGGCGGCGGGACAAAGTATGGCTACACCTTC. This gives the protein CASGGGTKYGYTF.

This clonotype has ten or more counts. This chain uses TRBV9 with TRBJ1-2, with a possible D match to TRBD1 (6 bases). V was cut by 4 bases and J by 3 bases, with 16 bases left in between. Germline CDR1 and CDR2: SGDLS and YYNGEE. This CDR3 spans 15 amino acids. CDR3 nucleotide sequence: TGTGCCAGCAGCTACGGGGGGGCAGGAGACTATGGCTACACCTTC. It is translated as CASSYGGAGDYGYTF. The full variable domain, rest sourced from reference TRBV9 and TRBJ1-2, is DSGVTQTPKHLITATGQRVTLRCSPRSGDLSVYWYQQSLDQGLQFLIQYYNGEERAKGNILERFSAQQFPDLHSELNLSSLELGDSALYFCASSYGGAGDYGYTFGSGTRLTVV.

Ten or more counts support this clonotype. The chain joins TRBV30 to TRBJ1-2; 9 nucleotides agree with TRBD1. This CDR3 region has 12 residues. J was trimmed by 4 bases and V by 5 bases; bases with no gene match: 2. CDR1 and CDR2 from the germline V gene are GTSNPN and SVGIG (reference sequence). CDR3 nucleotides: TGTGCCTGGGGGACAGGGAGCTATGGCTACACCTTC. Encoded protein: CAWGTGSYGYTF.

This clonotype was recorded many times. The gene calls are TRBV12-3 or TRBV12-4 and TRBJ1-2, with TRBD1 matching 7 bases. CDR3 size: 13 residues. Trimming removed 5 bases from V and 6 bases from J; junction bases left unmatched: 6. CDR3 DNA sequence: TGTGCCAGCAGTCTCAGACAGGGCAATGGCTACACCTTC. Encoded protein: CASSLRQGNGYTF.

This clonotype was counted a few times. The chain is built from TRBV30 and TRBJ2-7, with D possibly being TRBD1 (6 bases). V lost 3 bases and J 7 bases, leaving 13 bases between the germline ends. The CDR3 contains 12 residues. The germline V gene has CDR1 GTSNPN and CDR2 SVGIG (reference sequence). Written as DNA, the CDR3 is TGTGCCTGGAGCCAACAGGGATATGAGCAGTACTTC. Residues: CAWSQQGYEQYF.

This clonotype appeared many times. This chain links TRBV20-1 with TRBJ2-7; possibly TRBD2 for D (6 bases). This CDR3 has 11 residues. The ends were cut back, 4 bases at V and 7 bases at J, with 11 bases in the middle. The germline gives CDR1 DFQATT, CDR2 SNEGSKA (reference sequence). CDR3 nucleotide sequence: TGCAGTGCTACCTTAGGGAGGGAGCAGTACTTC. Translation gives CSATLGREQYF.

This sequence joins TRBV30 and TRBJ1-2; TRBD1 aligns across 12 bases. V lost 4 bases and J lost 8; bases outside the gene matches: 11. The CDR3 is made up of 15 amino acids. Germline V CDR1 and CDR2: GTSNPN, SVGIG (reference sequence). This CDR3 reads CAWTPPAGTGGGYTF. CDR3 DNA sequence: TGTGCCTGGACGCCGCCCGCCGGGACAGGGGGCGGCTACACCTTC.

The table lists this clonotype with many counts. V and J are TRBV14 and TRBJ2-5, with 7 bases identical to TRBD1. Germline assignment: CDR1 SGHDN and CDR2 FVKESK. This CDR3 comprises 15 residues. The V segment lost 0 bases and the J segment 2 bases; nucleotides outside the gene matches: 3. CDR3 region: CASSQDPGQQETQYF. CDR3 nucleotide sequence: TGTGCCAGCAGCCAAGACCCGGGACAGCAAGAGACCCAGTACTTC.

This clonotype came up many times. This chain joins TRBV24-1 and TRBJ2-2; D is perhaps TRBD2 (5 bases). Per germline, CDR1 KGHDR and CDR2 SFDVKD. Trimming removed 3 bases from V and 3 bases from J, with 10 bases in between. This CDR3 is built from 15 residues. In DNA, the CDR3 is TGTGCCACCAGTGATCAGAGGGCCGACACCGGGGAGCTGTTTTTT. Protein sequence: CATSDQRADTGELFF.

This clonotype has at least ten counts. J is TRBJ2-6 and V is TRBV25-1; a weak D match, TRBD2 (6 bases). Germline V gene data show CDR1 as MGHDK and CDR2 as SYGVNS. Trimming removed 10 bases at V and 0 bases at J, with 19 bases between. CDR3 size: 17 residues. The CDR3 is CATPGTYIISGANVLTF. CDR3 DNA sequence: TGTGCCACGCCCGGGACTTATATAATCTCTGGGGCCAACGTCCTGACTTTC.

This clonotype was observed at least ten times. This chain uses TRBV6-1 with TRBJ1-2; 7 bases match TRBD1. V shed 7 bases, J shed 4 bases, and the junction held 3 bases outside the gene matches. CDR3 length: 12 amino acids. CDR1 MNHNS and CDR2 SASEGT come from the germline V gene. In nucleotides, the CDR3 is TGTGCCAGCAAAACAGGGGTCTATGGCTACACCTTC. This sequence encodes CASKTGVYGYTF.

CDR3: CASSTQGNGYTF. The CDR3 DNA sequence: TGTGCCAGCAGTACACAGGGAAATGGCTACACCTTC. The V and J genes are TRBV28 and TRBJ1-2; possible D gene TRBD1, 6 bases. The CDR3 is 12 amino acids. Germline loops: CDR1 MDHEN, CDR2 SYDVKM. The V end lost 5 bases, the J end lost 6 bases, and 10 bases lay between the germline ends.

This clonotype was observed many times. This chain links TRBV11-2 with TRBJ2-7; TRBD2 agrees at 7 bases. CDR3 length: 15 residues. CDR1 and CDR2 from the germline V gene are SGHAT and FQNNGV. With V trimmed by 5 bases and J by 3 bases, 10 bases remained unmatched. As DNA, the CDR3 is TGTGCCAGCAGCACCCGGGACTACAAAAACTACGAGCAGTACTTC. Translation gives CASSTRDYKNYEQYF. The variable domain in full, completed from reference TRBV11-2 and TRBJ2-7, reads EAGVAQSPRYKIIEKRQSVAFWCNPISGHATLYWYQQILGQGPKLLIQFQNNGVVDDSQLPKDRFSAERLKGVDSTLKIQPAKLEDSAVYLCASSTRDYKNYEQYFGPGTRLTVT.

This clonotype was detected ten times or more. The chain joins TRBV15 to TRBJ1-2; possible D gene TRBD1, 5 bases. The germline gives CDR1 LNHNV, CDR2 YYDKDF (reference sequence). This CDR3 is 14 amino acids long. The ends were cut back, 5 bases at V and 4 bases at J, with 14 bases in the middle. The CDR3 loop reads CATSEGQGPYGYTF. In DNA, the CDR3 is TGTGCCACCAGCGAAGGTCAGGGCCCCTATGGCTACACCTTC.

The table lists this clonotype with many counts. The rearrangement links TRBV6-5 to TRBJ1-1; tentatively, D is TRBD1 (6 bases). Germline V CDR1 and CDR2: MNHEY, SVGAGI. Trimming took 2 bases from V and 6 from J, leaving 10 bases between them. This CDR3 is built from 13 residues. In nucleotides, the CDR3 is TGTGCCAGCAGTTACGCGGGGGCCGCTGAAGCTTTCTTT. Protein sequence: CASSYAGAAEAFF.